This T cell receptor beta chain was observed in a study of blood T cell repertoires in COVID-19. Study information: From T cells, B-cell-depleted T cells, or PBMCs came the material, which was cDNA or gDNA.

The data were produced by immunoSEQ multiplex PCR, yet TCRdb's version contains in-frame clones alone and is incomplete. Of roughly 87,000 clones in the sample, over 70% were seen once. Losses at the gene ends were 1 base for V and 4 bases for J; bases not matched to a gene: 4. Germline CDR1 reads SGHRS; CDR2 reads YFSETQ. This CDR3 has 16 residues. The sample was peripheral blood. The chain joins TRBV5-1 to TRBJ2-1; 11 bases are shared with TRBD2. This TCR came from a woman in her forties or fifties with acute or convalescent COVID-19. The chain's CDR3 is CASSLSLAGDYNEQFF. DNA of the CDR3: TGCGCCAGCAGCTTGTCACTAGCGGGGGATTACAATGAGCAGTTCTTC.